The 14 T cell receptor beta chains reported below all come from one sample, sequenced in a study of blood T cell repertoires in COVID-19. Clones were sequenced by immunoSEQ multiplex PCR, and TCRdb holds only the in-frame ones, with some missing. Here the sample spans 140,000 or so clones, 85% to 90% being singletons. What was sequenced was peripheral blood. Source of these receptors: an older woman with active COVID-19.

This rearrangement joins TRBV5-8 to TRBJ1-6; D is uncertain. CDR1 and CDR2 (germline): SGHTS, YDEGEE. The V gene lost 1 base and the J gene lost 0 bases, with 20 bases spanning the gap. The CDR3 totals 20 residues. DNA for the CDR3: TGTGCCAGCAGCTTGCGACCCACTACTTCCACTAGCTCCTATAATTCACCCCTCCACTTT. This translates into CASSLRPTTSTSSYNSPLHF.

For this clone: Distinct nucleotide sequences in the sample also encode this CDR3. The chain uses TRBV5-1 and TRBJ2-3; no firm D call. This CDR3 has 15 amino acids. Looked up from germline, CDR1 is SGHRS and CDR2 is YFSETQ. V was cut by 0 bases and J by 1 base, with 9 bases left in between. This CDR3 reads CASSLGGLGTDTQYF. The CDR3 bases are TGCGCCAGCAGCTTGGGTGGGCTTGGCACAGATACGCAGTATTTT.

This chain connects TRBV5-1 to TRBJ2-7, with D unresolved. The CDR3 runs to 13 residues. The V gene's germline CDR1 is SGHRS and CDR2 YFSETQ. The V end lost 10 bases, the J end lost 3 bases, and 17 bases lay between the germline ends. The CDR3 sequence is CASRPMADYEQYF. In DNA, the CDR3 is TGCGCCTCGAGGCCGATGGCGGACTACGAGCAGTACTTC.

The V call is TRBV10-3, the J call TRBJ2-5; D is perhaps TRBD1 (6 bases). The germline V and J ends were trimmed by 6 bases and 1 base, with 9 bases remaining between them. Germline assignment: CDR1 ENHRY and CDR2 SYGVKD. This CDR3 spans 13 amino acids. The DNA of the CDR3 is TGTGCCATCAGCAGGGGATTCCAAGAGACCCAGTACTTC. Protein: CAISRGFQETQYF.

This clone was counted only a few times. This sequence joins TRBV7-9 and TRBJ1-6, with D possibly TRBD1 on 5 matching bases. This CDR3 contains 17 residues. CDR1 and CDR2 from the germline V gene are SEHNR and FQNEAQ (reference sequence). Trimming left V 4 bases short and J 5 bases short, with 18 bases between. The CDR3 region is CASSSTGLRPDNSPLHF. The CDR3 DNA sequence: TGTGCCAGCAGCTCGACGGGACTCCGACCCGATAATTCACCCCTCCACTTT. Supplemented by reference TRBV7-9 and TRBJ1-6, the full variable domain reads DTGVSQNPRHKITKRGQNVTFRCDPISEHNRLYWYRQTLGQGPEFLTYFQNEAQLEKSRLLSDRFSAERPKGSFSTLEIQRTEQGDSAMYLCASSSTGLRPDNSPLHFGNGTRLTVT.

The chain is built from TRBV10-2 and TRBJ2-3; 11 bases fit TRBD2. The V gene's germline CDR1 is WSHSY and CDR2 SAAADI. This CDR3 contains 20 residues. The V and J ends lost 2 bases and 0 bases, in that order; junction bases with no gene match: 13. CDR3 in DNA: TGCGCCAGCAGTGAGACTAGCGGGAGAGCCGGGGGCTTAAGCACAGATACGCAGTATTTT. It specifies CASSETSGRAGGLSTDTQYF.

The genes are TRBV4-3 and TRBJ2-1; 12 bases line up with TRBD2. The trim removed 4 bases at V and 8 bases at J, leaving 9 bases unmatched. CDR1 and CDR2 from the germline V gene are LGHNA and YSLEER. There are 16 residues in the CDR3. CDR3 sequence reads: CASSRGVTSGSDEQFF. CDR3 nucleotides: TGCGCCAGCAGCCGCGGGGTGACTAGCGGGAGCGATGAGCAGTTCTTC.

This sequence joins TRBV5-6 and TRBJ1-2, with 7 bases matching TRBD1. Germline lookup yields CDR1 SGHDT and CDR2 YYEEEE. Losses at the gene ends were 4 bases for V and 1 base for J; bases not matched to a gene: 7. This CDR3 has 15 amino acids. In nucleotides, the CDR3 is TGTGCCAGCAGCCCTCGGGACAGCTATAACTATGGCTACACCTTC. Protein: CASSPRDSYNYGYTF.

This chain uses TRBV27 with TRBJ2-2; 13 bases map to TRBD2. The CDR3 has 16 amino acids. Trimming at V came to 5 bases and at J to 7 bases, leaving 7 bases not matched to a gene. In germline, CDR1 is MNHEY, CDR2 SMNVEV (reference sequence). The CDR3: CASSAGLAGMNGELFF. The CDR3 region has the DNA TGTGCCAGCAGTGCGGGACTAGCGGGAATGAACGGGGAGCTGTTTTTT.

The chain couples TRBV28 to TRBJ1-6; 8 bases map to TRBD1. From germline, CDR1 is MDHEN and CDR2 SYDVKM. The CDR3 loop spans 15 amino acids. V lost 6 bases to trimming and J lost 5 bases; unmatched junction nucleotides: 6. CDR3 sequence (DNA): TGTGCCAGCAGCTCCGGACAGGGAAATAATTCACCCCTCCACTTT. The encoded protein is CASSSGQGNNSPLHF.

J is TRBJ2-7 and V is TRBV28; D might be TRBD2 (5 bases). Trimming left V 10 bases short and J 3 bases short, with 13 bases between. Germline CDR1 and CDR2: MDHEN and SYDVKM. The CDR3 consists of 12 residues. The CDR3 region is CATAIGVYEQYF. As DNA, the CDR3 is TGTGCCACCGCAATCGGGGTCTACGAGCAGTACTTC.

The chain has TRBV30 and TRBJ2-5; D is possibly TRBD1 (6 bases). Germline V lookup: CDR1 GTSNPN, CDR2 SVGIG (reference sequence). The CDR3 runs 13 residues. Trimming stripped 3 bases from V and 7 bases from J, with 15 bases between. Written as DNA, the CDR3 is TGTGCCTGGAGCGGACCAACGACAGGGACCCAGTACTTC. Translating gives CAWSGPTTGTQYF.

The chain joins TRBV7-9 to TRBJ1-4; 8 nucleotides agree with TRBD1. Germline trimming cut 5 bases from V and 6 bases from J; bases unmatched to any gene: 2. Per the germline V gene, CDR1 is SEHNR and CDR2 is FQNEAQ (reference sequence). This CDR3 is built from 13 residues. The CDR3 region is CASSAGQDEKLFF. The CDR3 nucleotides read TGTGCCAGCAGCGCGGGACAGGATGAAAAACTGTTTTTT.

The J gene is TRBJ2-2, the V gene TRBV11-2, with 10 bases that match TRBD2. V shed 1 base, J shed 7 bases, and the junction held 9 bases outside the gene matches. The CDR3 extends over 17 amino acids. CDR1 is SGHAT, CDR2 FQNNGV, per germline. The CDR3 here is CASSLGASGSSNGELFF. The CDR3 DNA follows: TGTGCCAGCAGCTTAGGAGCTAGCGGGAGTAGTAACGGGGAGCTGTTTTTT. Using reference TRBV11-2 and TRBJ2-2 for the parts outside the CDR3, the full variable domain is EAGVAQSPRYKIIEKRQSVAFWCNPISGHATLYWYQQILGQGPKLLIQFQNNGVVDDSQLPKDRFSAERLKGVDSTLKIQPAKLEDSAVYLCASSLGASGSSNGELFFGEGSRLTVL.